This TCR beta chain is drawn from a study of T cells in localized non-small cell lung cancer. Study-wide results and limits: Because sequencing included only one region (of the tumor), heterogeneity remains possible. An association was observed between higher blood T cell density and longer overall survival. Adjacent lung held a median around 56 of the top 100 tumor clones. Maximal T cell clonality occurred in uninvolved adjacent lung, with tumor ranking below it.

Details on this clone: Its target is not known.

CDR1 and CDR2 (germline): SGHVS, FQNEAQ. The CDR3 is 16 residues long. Trimming took 5 bases from V and 7 from J; bases not matched to a gene: 14. The method was immunoSEQ multiplex PCR; TCRdb's version includes in-frame clones alone and lacks a portion of them. This table has approximately 72,000 clones, 84% appearing once. The sample consisted of peripheral blood, taken before any cancer treatment. This clonotype was obtained from a female donor over 55 with stage I lung adenocarcinoma. The V gene is TRBV7-8, the J gene TRBJ2-1; 7 bases align to TRBD2. The CDR3 sequence is CASSPPGGLNGNEQFF. The CDR3 coding sequence is TGTGCCAGCAGCCCCCCTGGGGGACTAAACGGAAATGAGCAGTTCTTC.